In its sample, the clone carrying this T cell receptor beta chain ranks as medium-sized. TCRdb re-called the RT-PCR reads through MiXCR, storing one row per CDR3 protein. The sample gives 15,000 or so distinct CDR3 sequences, approximately 25% of which show up once; under 45% is in the top ten. These data originate in a study of patients and donors after allogeneic stem cell transplantation. Sequencing was done on a sample of blood, either unsorted or a sorted T cell fraction (not recorded which). The clonotype comes from a human donor who was either an allogeneic HSCT recipient or a stem cell or donor lymphocyte infusion donor (not recorded which). It is not recorded whose cells these are; they may come from a transplant donor.

CDR3 sequence: CSVLRASGTEAFF. DNA for the CDR3: TGCAGCGTCCTAAGGGCATCTGGCACTGAAGCTTTCTTT. The V and J genes are TRBV29-1 and TRBJ1-1; no definite D call. This CDR3 spans 13 amino acids. The V and J ends lost 6 bases and 4 bases respectively, with 15 bases between them. Germline V gene data show CDR1 as SQVTM and CDR2 as ANQGSEA.